These 32 T cell receptor beta chains were sequenced from one sample in a study of T cells expressing NK-cell markers. TCRdb reprocessed the 5' RACE reads and keeps a single row for each CDR3 protein, giving no DNA. The sample table includes about 150,000 distinct CDR3 sequences. The sequenced material came from blood T cells: a sorted CD56 or NKG2C T cell subset, CD4+ or CD8+ T cells, or bulk PBMC T cells (not recorded which). The receptors were sampled from a woman aged 45 to 65 in good health.

The chain uses TRBV5-1 and TRBJ2-7. CDR1 and CDR2 from the germline V gene are SGHRS and YFSETQ. The CDR3 consists of 12 residues. CDR3 protein: CASSLEGYEQYF.

The chain couples TRBV20-1 to TRBJ1-6. The CDR3 consists of 16 residues. Per the germline V gene, CDR1 is DFQATT and CDR2 is SNEGSKA (reference sequence). Here the CDR3 reads CSARDEAGPYNSPLHF.

The chain couples TRBV21-1 to TRBJ2-1; TCRdb returns TRBD2, unconfirmable since there is no DNA. TRBV21-1 is a pseudogene. The CDR3 totals 13 residues. The CDR3 reads CASSINRRNEQFF.

The chain couples TRBV4-2 to TRBJ2-7; TCRdb names TRBD2, which stays unverified in the absence of DNA. Germline values: CDR1 LGHNA, CDR2 YNFKEQ. The CDR3 runs to 16 residues. This CDR3 reads CASSQEPGLRSYEQYF.

The chain recombines TRBV12-3 or TRBV12-4 with TRBJ2-7. The CDR3 runs 13 residues. This CDR3 reads CASSIGASYEQYF.

The chain links TRBV5-6 to TRBJ2-3. This CDR3 is built from 12 residues. CDR1 is SGHDT, CDR2 YYEEEE, per germline. The CDR3 reads CASSYQGMAQYF.

The V gene is TRBV7-8, the J gene TRBJ2-1; TCRdb's D call, TRBD2, is unchecked because there is no DNA. CDR3 length: 14 residues. Germline values: CDR1 SGHVS, CDR2 FQNEAQ. The chain's CDR3 is CASSLSETGHEQFF. The entire variable domain, with the rest obtained from reference TRBV7-8 and TRBJ2-1, is as follows: GAGVSQSPRYKVAKRGQDVALRCDPISGHVSLFWYQQALGQGPEFLTYFQNEAQLDKSGLPSDRFFAERPEGSVSTLKIQRTQQEDSAVYLCASSLSETGHEQFFGPGTRLTVL.

V gene TRBV29-1 combines with J gene TRBJ2-1. The CDR3 loop spans 13 amino acids. The germline V gene encodes CDR1 SQVTM and CDR2 ANQGSEA. The CDR3 loop reads CSVEPSWGREQFF.

This chain connects TRBV20-1 to TRBJ2-3. Germline V CDR1 and CDR2: DFQATT, SNEGSKA (reference sequence). This CDR3 has 13 amino acids. CDR3 amino acids: CSARPSSAATQYF.

The rearrangement joins TRBV11-2 to TRBJ1-5; TCRdb indicates TRBD1, and absent DNA this call remains unverified. The CDR3 consists of 14 residues. Per the germline V gene, CDR1 is SGHAT and CDR2 is FQNNGV. The CDR3 region is CASSLGLRDQPQHF.

CDR3 protein: CSARDRRGADYYEQYF. This chain uses TRBV20-1 with TRBJ2-7; TCRdb outputs TRBD1, but without DNA this stays unchecked. The germline CDR1 and CDR2 sequences are DFQATT and SNEGSKA (reference sequence). The CDR3 spans 16 residues.

The chain carries TRBV4-1 and TRBJ2-5; TCRdb calls TRBD2, which cannot be checked without DNA. The CDR3 has 14 residues. CDR1 is MGHRA and CDR2 is YSYEKL in the germline V gene. CDR3 amino acids: CASSPRFYQETQYF.

The chain has TRBV12-3 or TRBV12-4 and TRBJ2-1; the D call of TRBD2 rests on TCRdb alone, since no DNA is present to check it. The CDR3 has 14 amino acids. CDR3 sequence reads: CASGMAVYPNEQFF.

The gene calls are TRBV29-1 and TRBJ1-4. CDR3 size: 13 residues. CDR1 is SQVTM, CDR2 ANQGSEA, per germline. The CDR3 loop reads CSVERQPNEKLFF. The full variable domain, completed using reference TRBV29-1 and TRBJ1-4, is SAVISQKPSRDICQRGTSLTIQCQVDSQVTMMFWYRQQPGQSLTLIATANQGSEATYESGFVIDKFPISRPNLTFSTLTVSNMSPEDSSIYLCSVERQPNEKLFFGSGTQLSVL.

The chain combines TRBV7-2 with TRBJ2-7; TCRdb designates TRBD2, a call that cannot be tested without DNA. There are 16 residues in the CDR3. Germline V gene lookup returns CDR1 SGHTA and CDR2 FQGNSA. This chain's CDR3 is CASSLGRETGVHEQYF.

V is TRBV20-1 and J is TRBJ2-5; TCRdb selects TRBD1, and the lack of DNA leaves this call unchecked. CDR1 is DFQATT, CDR2 SNEGSKA, per germline (reference sequence). This CDR3 spans 15 amino acids. This CDR3 is CSASVRQGQQETQYF.

The CDR3 loop is CASSPYQGGQGFF. This sequence joins TRBV4-1 and TRBJ2-2; TCRdb selects TRBD1, and the lack of DNA leaves this call unchecked. The CDR3 sequence is 13 residues long. Germline CDR1 is MGHRA and CDR2 is YSYEKL.

The rearrangement links TRBV11-2 to TRBJ1-1; TCRdb's D call, TRBD1, is unchecked because there is no DNA. Germline CDR1 SGHAT, CDR2 FQNNGV. The CDR3 sequence is 14 residues long. The chain's CDR3 is CASSLYTGGTEAFF.

Here the CDR3 reads CASSLLEGAAEAFF. The rearrangement joins TRBV7-8 to TRBJ1-1; checking the TCRdb D call of TRBD1 is not possible without DNA. Germline V lookup: CDR1 SGHVS, CDR2 FQNEAQ. The CDR3 sequence is 14 residues long.

The chain combines TRBV4-2 with TRBJ2-1. CDR1 is LGHNA and CDR2 is YNFKEQ in the germline V gene. The CDR3 contains 13 residues. The CDR3 protein is CASSQERFREQFF.

The chain links TRBV20-1 to TRBJ2-1; TCRdb picks TRBD2, but there is no DNA to check that call. The CDR3 runs to 13 residues. Germline loops: CDR1 DFQATT, CDR2 SNEGSKA (reference sequence). CDR3 region: CSARSPPAGEQFF.

This CDR3 reads CASSEWGTSTDTQYF. The chain links TRBV25-1 to TRBJ2-3. This CDR3 is built from 15 residues. Germline CDR1 reads MGHDK; CDR2 reads SYGVNS.

The chain couples TRBV11-2 to TRBJ2-7. This CDR3 contains 13 residues. CDR1 and CDR2 (germline): SGHAT, FQNNGV. The CDR3: CASSPETAYEQYF.

The chain employs TRBV12-3 or TRBV12-4 and TRBJ2-2; TCRdb returns TRBD1, unconfirmable since there is no DNA. The CDR3 is made up of 15 amino acids. The CDR3 spells CASSSGTRLTGELFF.

This chain connects TRBV15 to TRBJ2-7. The germline V gene has CDR1 LNHNV and CDR2 YYDKDF (reference sequence). The CDR3 is made up of 14 amino acids. CDR3 residues: CATSRDGRSYEQYF. Drawing the rest from reference TRBV15 and TRBJ2-7, the complete variable domain is DAMVIQNPRYQVTQFGKPVTLSCSQTLNHNVMYWYQQKSSQAPKLLFHYYDKDFNNEADTPDNFQSRRPNTSFCFLDIRSPGLGDTAMYLCATSRDGRSYEQYFGPGTRLTVT.

This rearrangement joins TRBV3-1 to TRBJ2-3. This CDR3 is built from 16 residues. Germline assignment: CDR1 LGHDT and CDR2 YNNKEL (reference sequence). This chain's CDR3 is CASSQDLADSTDTQYF.

V and J are TRBV21-1 and TRBJ2-1; with no DNA, the TCRdb D assignment of TRBD2 cannot be verified. TRBV21-1 is labeled a pseudogene. This CDR3 comprises 14 residues. The CDR3 protein is CASSNSTSDNEQFF.

The CDR3 loop reads CASSLATGGFNEQFF. The chain links TRBV5-1 to TRBJ2-1. The CDR3 is made up of 15 amino acids. Germline CDR1 is SGHRS and CDR2 is YFSETQ.

The V gene is TRBV27, the J gene TRBJ1-2. CDR1 MNHEY and CDR2 SMNVEV come from the germline V gene (reference sequence). The CDR3 loop spans 14 amino acids. CDR3 loop: CASSSLPEVRGYTF.

The genes are TRBV5-4 and TRBJ2-1. Germline CDR1 reads SGHNT; CDR2 reads YYREEE (reference sequence). CDR3 length equals 14 residues. The CDR3: CASSIAQKYNEQFF.

CDR3 amino acids: CASSHSTGQGITGELFF. The rearrangement links TRBV7-9 to TRBJ2-2; no DNA is available, so the TRBD1 call from TCRdb remains unchecked. Germline CDR1 reads SEHNR; CDR2 reads FQNEAQ (reference sequence). The length of the CDR3 is 17 residues. Full variable domain (rest looked up from reference TRBV7-9 and TRBJ2-2): DTGVSQNPRHKITKRGQNVTFRCDPISEHNRLYWYRQTLGQGPEFLTYFQNEAQLEKSRLLSDRFSAERPKGSFSTLEIQRTEQGDSAMYLCASSHSTGQGITGELFFGEGSRLTVL.

This chain joins TRBV15 and TRBJ2-1; TCRdb proposes TRBD2, but this gene call is untestable without DNA. The CDR3 loop spans 15 amino acids. CDR1 and CDR2 from the germline V gene are LNHNV and YYDKDF (reference sequence). The CDR3 reads CATSVGTSGVNEQFF.